This T cell receptor beta chain comes out of a study of OX40 agonist ivuxolimab in advanced cancers. The overall study: From roughly 20 to 79 years was the age range, with a mean of around 56 years, and over 80% were male.

Overall study results and limits: Clonal expansion was among the lowest in partial responders at 0.1-3.0 mg/kg, especially CD8+.

Patients were excluded for autoimmune disease history or systemic immunosuppression. About this clone itself: The antigen remains undetermined.

Sequencing was performed with immunoSEQ multiplex PCR; in TCRdb, only in-frame clones are kept and a portion is missing. The sample contains approximately 98,000 clones, more than 85% of which appear only once. CDR1 and CDR2 from the germline V gene are MNHNS and SASEGT. The CDR3 spans 13 residues. Between the trimmed V and J ends, which lost 3 bases and 6 bases, there was a span of 9 bases. The sequencing used CD4+ or CD8+ T cells sorted from blood, collected in a trial of the OX40 agonist ivuxolimab. The sequence derives from an adult with an advanced solid tumor such as melanoma, head and neck, liver or kidney cancer. The chain links TRBV6-1 to TRBJ1-5; D remains ambiguous. The CDR3 protein is CASSDSGFQPQHF. As DNA, the CDR3 is TGTGCCAGCAGTGACTCCGGGTTTCAGCCCCAGCATTTT.